This record covers a single TCR beta chain. Its antigen has not been determined. No base quality values were provided; no much bigger clone lies one nucleotide off. Other nucleotide sequences from this sample produce the same CDR3. The cohort consisted of 600 or so healthy bone marrow donors. At the time of sampling, all cohort members were nominally healthy, though unrecorded immune exposures were likely present. The donor was CMV seronegative and was included in the group of 352 seronegative cohort members. Every donor gave a peripheral blood sample, and the peripheral blood mononuclear cells from that sample were used for TCR beta sequencing. Genomic DNA extraction from the blood cell samples was performed with the Qiagen DNeasy Blood Extraction Kit. The data derive from a study of cytomegalovirus exposure and HLA in healthy donors (dated by TCRdb to 2016 to 2017). At the level of the whole study: According to an earlier analysis of a few hundred of the donors, about 179 million T cells yielded some 110 million unique TCR beta sequences and around 300 Gb of sequence data. Every discovery cohort repertoire had been produced on one sequencing platform. Besides the first cohort of roughly 700 subjects, a separate validation cohort made up of around 120 different subjects was used. Rather than using new phenotypic data, the later analysis identified candidate immune exposures from TCR beta sequences and from how often those sequences occurred across donors. About 310 gigabases of sequencing data and tens of millions of unique TCR sequences were included in an early release covering roughly 600 HLA-typed donors. Across approximately 400 genotyped donors of the cohort, an average of 235,054 unique TCR beta nucleotide sequences per donor were sequenced, and 15% to 20% of those sequences were non-productive. The number of typed donors differed by locus: about 629-640 for A, B, C, DRB1 and DQB1; approximately 520 for DQA1; some 590 for DPA1; and approximately 450 for DPB1. The study used immunosequencing to profile the T cell repertoires of 666 subjects and linked those repertoires to cytomegalovirus serostatus. A later analysis re-examined previously published TCR beta repertoires from more than 650 donors and added high-resolution HLA genotyping to investigate patterns of TCR occurrence. To predict cytomegalovirus infection status, the study combined high-throughput TCR immunosequencing, statistical association of individual TCRs with disease status, and machine learning. A later genetic analysis used genome-wide SNP genotypes for 398 of the 666 donors, treating that subset as a discovery cohort. HLA typing covered class I and class II loci at four-digit resolution. The aim of the study was to test whether cataloging public T cell receptors could identify signatures of past pathogen exposure. Of the roughly 410 genotyped donors, 65% to 90% were placed in the genetic ancestry cluster associated with self-reported Caucasian donors. An earlier analysis of 587 of the donors used high-throughput TCR beta sequencing to judge whether each TCR beta V gene segment behaved as functional or pseudogenic. Roughly five DR-DQ haplotypes were handled as single units for association and clustering, since linkage in the cohort was strong. Donor age, sex, ethnicity and CMV serostatus were compiled together with the repertoire data.

Library method: the immunoSEQ multiplex PCR assay. For the multiplex PCR, a mixture combining 60 forward primers for TCR Vbeta segments and 13 reverse primers for TCR Jbeta segments was used. A multiplex PCR assay on genomic DNA amplified the CDR3 region of rearranged TCR beta genes. The Illumina HiSeq System was used to sequence the amplified TCR beta libraries as 87-base-pair reads. From the authors' description of their analysis: A later analysis counted around 72 million unique TCR beta chains across the 690 or so repertoires, and roughly 10 million of these chains were shared by at least two donors. Raw reads were error-corrected and collapsed into unique sequences with a nearest-neighbor algorithm that merged closely related sequences to remove PCR and sequencing errors. CDR3 sequences were aligned to IMGT reference sequences to assign V, D and J gene segments. For a sequence to be retained, a match of at least six nucleotides was required to both a V gene segment and a J gene segment. Rearrangements were called productive when the CDR3 lacked stop codons and stayed in frame with V and J; all others were non-productive. CDR3 was defined according to IMGT convention as the region running from the second conserved V-encoded cysteine to the conserved J-encoded phenylalanine. In an earlier analysis of just under 600 of the donors, sequences lacking an unambiguous match to a single V gene segment were excluded. An earlier analysis of fewer than 650 of the donors classified V segments as functional when productive rearrangements were above 56.7% and as segregating when the standard deviation between donors was above 5%. A statistical classification framework was built for diagnosing cytomegalovirus status from the catalog of TCR beta chain sequences. A later analysis assigned V and J genes by comparing TCR nucleotide sequences with IMGT/GENE-DB human TR gene sequences. Using the TCRdist pipeline, a later analysis assigned CDR3 sequences along with most-parsimonious VDJ recombination scenarios. In a later analysis, each TCR beta chain was defined by its CDR3 amino acid sequence together with its V-gene family, and reads lacking a unique V-gene family were excluded. In a later analysis, 450 to 600 highly shared, low-generation-probability nucleotide sequences were removed to address suspected cross-contamination and a sequencing artifact. For each public chain, a later analysis derived a clonal expansion index from normalized ranks of inferred template counts within each repertoire. Generation probabilities in a later analysis came from a VDJ recombination model fitted to out-of-frame rearrangements, and those results were checked against IGoR. A later analysis scored TCR-TCR, TCR-HLA and TCR-CMV co-occurrence with hypergeometric tests, applying a repertoire-size bias correction to TCR pairs. To estimate false discovery rates, a later analysis permuted the HLA or CMV assignments 20 times. In a later analysis, co-occurring TCRs were grouped using DBSCAN, and TCRdist sequence similarity was added for clustering within HLA-allele-positive subsets. Repertoires with fewer than 30,000 or more than 120,000 public chains were left out of co-occurrence clustering, as were about 5 repertoires with anomalous nucleotide sharing. The source is immuneACCESS, and TCRdb retained only in-frame sequences with V and J called. Part of the clones is not carried over; for the studies checked, unresolved V genes explain less than half of this, and the remainder is unexplained. V, J and clone size are taken as reported in that table, and D and trimming were inferred from the DNA itself. The sample table holds around 130,000 clones, of which 81% were seen once. 2.2% of the sample is held by the ten biggest clonotypes.

V ends up 0 bases short and J 6 bases short, with an unmatched junction base count of 4. Reading the germline V gene (reference sequence) gives CDR1 GTSNPN and CDR2 SVGIG. The CDR3, cysteine through phenylalanine, is 15 amino acids long. Only CDR3 DNA remains: 45 bases, in frame from the first base. Results and caveats for the whole study, not just this receptor: Because HLA typing was missing for some donors at each locus, association tests included only the typed subset. In a later analysis, the rate of TCR association differed among HLA loci, with DRB1 alleles having the most associated TCRs and HLA-C alleles having the fewest. Linkage disequilibrium might explain the correlated functional status among segregating V segments, but an unknown experimental factor could not be ruled out. In vitro tests confirmed that a few of the cytomegalovirus-associated TCR beta chains recognize cytomegalovirus antigens. In a later analysis, most CMV-associated TCR beta chains were found to appear HLA-restricted, with HLA associations seemingly driven largely by CMV exposure. Immune exposure information for the cohort was limited to CMV serostatus. The authors suggested that the approach could potentially be generalized to other disease states and immunological phenotypes. Specific HLA alleles were associated with some 15,000 TCR beta sequences at a false discovery rate of 0.05 in a later analysis. The classifier was reported to diagnose cytomegalovirus status with high specificity and sensitivity in both the original and validation cohorts. Strong co-occurrence of HLA alleles, especially DR and DQ, made assigning TCR associations to individual alleles difficult. In a later analysis, HLA-associated TCR beta chains showed more clonal expansion and lower generation probabilities than non-associated chains that were equally common. Over 15 rarely observed V segments, including chromosome 9 orphons, were excluded from the earlier analysis of approximately 500 of the donors because counts were too low. In a later genetic analysis, a missense DCLRE1C variant was associated with V-gene and J-gene trimming of TCR beta chains, and the association was replicated in an independent cohort. A total of about 180 TCR beta chains were listed by the study as associated with cytomegalovirus. A cluster of highly shared sequence variants was judged likely to be a technical artifact of the sequencing pipeline. A later genetic analysis reported fewer N-insertions in productive TCRs among donors in an Asian-associated ancestry cluster than the roughly 700-donor mean. In a later analysis, several top co-occurrence clusters were reported to appear linked to parvovirus B19, influenza, CMV and Epstein-Barr virus. In this cohort, only TCR beta chains were sequenced, and detectable features were limited by the absence of alpha or paired-chain data. A further reported finding was that TCR beta sequences accurately predicted the HLA-A and HLA-B alleles for most subjects in the first cohort. The presence/absence analyses assumed that sequencing depth was roughly uniform across donors, and that assumption may not be true. While some public TCRs were present in many individuals, most TCR sequences turned up only very rarely across donors. Broadly in line with IMGT annotations, most TCR beta V segments showed up in productive rearrangements about 90% or about 30% of the time in an earlier analysis of approximately 640 of the donors. Because the 87-base-pair reads could not distinguish some IMGT-functional V segments, including TRBV6-2 and TRBV6-3, those segments were excluded.

This clonotype was obtained from a middle-aged woman in good health and CMV-seronegative. The rearranged chain carries TRBV30 and TRBJ2-1, with TRBD2 matching 11 junction bases. Sequencing was done on a sample of PBMCs. Here the CDR3 is given as CAWSVGSGGANEQFF. Read as DNA, the sequence is TGTGCCTGGAGTGTAGGTAGCGGGGGGGCCAATGAGCAGTTCTTC.